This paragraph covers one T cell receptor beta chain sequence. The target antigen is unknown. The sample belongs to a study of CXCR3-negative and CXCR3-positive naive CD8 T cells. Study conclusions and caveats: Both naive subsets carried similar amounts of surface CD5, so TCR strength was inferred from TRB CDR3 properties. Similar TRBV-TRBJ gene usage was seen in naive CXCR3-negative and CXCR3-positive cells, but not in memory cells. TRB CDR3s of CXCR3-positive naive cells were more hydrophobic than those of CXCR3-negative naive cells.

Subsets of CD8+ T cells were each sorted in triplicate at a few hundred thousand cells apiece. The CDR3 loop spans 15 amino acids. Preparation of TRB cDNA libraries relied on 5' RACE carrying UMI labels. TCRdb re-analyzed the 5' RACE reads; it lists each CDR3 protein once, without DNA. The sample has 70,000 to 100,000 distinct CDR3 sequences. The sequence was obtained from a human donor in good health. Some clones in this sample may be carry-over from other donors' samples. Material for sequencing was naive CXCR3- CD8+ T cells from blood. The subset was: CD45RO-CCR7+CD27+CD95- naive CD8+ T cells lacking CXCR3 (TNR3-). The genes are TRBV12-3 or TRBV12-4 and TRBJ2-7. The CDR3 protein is CASSLVAESSYEQYF.